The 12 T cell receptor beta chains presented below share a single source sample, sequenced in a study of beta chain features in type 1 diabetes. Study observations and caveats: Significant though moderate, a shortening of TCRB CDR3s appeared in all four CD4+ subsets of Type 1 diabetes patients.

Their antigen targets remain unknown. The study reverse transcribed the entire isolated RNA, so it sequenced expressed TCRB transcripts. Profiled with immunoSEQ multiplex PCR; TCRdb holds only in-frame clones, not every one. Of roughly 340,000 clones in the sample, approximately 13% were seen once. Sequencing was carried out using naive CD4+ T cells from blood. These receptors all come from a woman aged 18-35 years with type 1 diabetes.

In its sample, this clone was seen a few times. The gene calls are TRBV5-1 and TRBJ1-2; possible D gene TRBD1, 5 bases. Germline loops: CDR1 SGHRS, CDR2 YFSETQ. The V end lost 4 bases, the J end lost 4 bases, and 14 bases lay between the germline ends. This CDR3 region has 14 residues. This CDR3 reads CASSRPGGTYGYTF. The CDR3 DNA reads TGCGCCAGCAGCCGCCCCGGAGGGACCTATGGCTACACCTTC.

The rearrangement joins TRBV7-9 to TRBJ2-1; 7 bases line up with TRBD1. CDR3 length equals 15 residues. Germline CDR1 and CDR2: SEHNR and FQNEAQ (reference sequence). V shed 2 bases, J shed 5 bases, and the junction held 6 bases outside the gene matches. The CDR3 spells CASSLRGQNHNEQFF. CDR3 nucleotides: TGTGCCAGCAGCTTAAGGGGACAGAACCACAATGAGCAGTTCTTC.

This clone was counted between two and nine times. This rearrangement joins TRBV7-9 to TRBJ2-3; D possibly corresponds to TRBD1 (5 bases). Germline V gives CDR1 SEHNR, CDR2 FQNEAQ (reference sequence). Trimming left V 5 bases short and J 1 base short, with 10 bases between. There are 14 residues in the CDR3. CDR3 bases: TGTGCCAGCAGCAGCAGGGTTGGCACAGATACGCAGTATTTT. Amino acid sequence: CASSSRVGTDTQYF.

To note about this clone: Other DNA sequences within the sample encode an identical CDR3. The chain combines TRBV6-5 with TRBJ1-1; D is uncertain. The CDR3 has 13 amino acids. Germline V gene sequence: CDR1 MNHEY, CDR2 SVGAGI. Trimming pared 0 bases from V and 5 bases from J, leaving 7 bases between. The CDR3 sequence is CASSYSRDTEAFF. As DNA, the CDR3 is TGTGCCAGCAGTTACTCTCGGGATACTGAAGCTTTCTTT.

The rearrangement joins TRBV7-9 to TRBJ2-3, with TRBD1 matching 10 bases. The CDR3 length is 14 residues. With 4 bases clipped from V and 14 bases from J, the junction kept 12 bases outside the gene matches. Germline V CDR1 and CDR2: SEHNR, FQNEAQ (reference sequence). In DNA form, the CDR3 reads TGTGCCAGCAGCTCCACCGGGACAGGGGAGCAGGGGTATTTT. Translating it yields CASSSTGTGEQGYF. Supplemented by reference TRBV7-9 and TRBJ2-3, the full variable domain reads DTGVSQNPRHKITKRGQNVTFRCDPISEHNRLYWYRQTLGQGPEFLTYFQNEAQLEKSRLLSDRFSAERPKGSFSTLEIQRTEQGDSAMYLCASSSTGTGEQGYFGPGTRLTVL.

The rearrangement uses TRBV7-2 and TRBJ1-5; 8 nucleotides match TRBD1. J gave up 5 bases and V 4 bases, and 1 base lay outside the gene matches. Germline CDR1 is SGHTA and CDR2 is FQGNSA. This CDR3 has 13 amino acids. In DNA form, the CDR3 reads TGTGCCAGCAGCTCGACAGGGGATCAGCCCCAGCATTTT. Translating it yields CASSSTGDQPQHF. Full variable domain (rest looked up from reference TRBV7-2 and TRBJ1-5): GAGVSQSPSNKVTEKGKDVELRCDPISGHTALYWYRQSLGQGLEFLIYFQGNSAPDKSGLPSDRFSAERTGGSVSTLTIQRTQQEDSAVYLCASSSTGDQPQHFGDGTRLSIL.

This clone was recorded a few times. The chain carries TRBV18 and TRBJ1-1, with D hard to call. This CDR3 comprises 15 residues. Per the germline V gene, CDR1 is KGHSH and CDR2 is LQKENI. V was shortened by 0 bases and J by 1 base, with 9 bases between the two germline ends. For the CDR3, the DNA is TGTGCCAGCTCACCACCGCTAGGTAGGAACACTGAAGCTTTCTTT. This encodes CASSPPLGRNTEAFF.

The DNA for the CDR3 is TGTGCCAGTACTGAACGGGCAGGGGGAATCGGGGAGCTGTTTTTT. Amino acids: CASTERAGGIGELFF. This chain links TRBV19 with TRBJ2-2, with TRBD1 matching 7 bases. The length of the CDR3 is 15 residues. V lost 7 bases and J lost 7; bases outside the gene matches: 12. The germline CDR1 and CDR2 sequences are LNHDA and SQIVND (reference sequence).

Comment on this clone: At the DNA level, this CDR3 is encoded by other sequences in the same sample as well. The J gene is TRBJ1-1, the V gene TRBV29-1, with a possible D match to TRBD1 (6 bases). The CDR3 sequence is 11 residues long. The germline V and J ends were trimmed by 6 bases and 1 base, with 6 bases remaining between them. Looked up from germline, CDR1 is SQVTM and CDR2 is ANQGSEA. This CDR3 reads CSVQGNTEAFF. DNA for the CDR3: TGCAGCGTACAGGGGAACACTGAAGCTTTCTTT. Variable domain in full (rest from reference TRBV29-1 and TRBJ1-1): SAVISQKPSRDICQRGTSLTIQCQVDSQVTMMFWYRQQPGQSLTLIATANQGSEATYESGFVIDKFPISRPNLTFSTLTVSNMSPEDSSIYLCSVQGNTEAFFGQGTRLTVV.

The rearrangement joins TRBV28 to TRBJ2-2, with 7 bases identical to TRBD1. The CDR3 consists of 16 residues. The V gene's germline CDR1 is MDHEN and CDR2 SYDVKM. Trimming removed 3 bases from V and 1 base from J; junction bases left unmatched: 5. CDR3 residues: CASSLQGVLNTGELFF. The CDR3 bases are TGTGCCAGCAGTTTGCAGGGGGTGCTGAACACCGGGGAGCTGTTTTTT.

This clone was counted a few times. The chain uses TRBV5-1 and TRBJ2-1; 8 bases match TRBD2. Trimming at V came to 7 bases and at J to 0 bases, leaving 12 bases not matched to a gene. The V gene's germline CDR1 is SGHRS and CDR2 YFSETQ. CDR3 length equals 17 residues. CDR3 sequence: CASRWDAGGLSYNEQFF. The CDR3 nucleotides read TGCGCCAGCCGTTGGGACGCGGGAGGACTCTCCTACAATGAGCAGTTCTTC.

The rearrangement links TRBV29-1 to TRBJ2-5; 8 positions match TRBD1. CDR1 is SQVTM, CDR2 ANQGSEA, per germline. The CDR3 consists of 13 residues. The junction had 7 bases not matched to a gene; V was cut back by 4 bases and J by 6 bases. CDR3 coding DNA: TGCAGCGTTGTAGGAGGACAGGGACAGACCCAGTACTTC. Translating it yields CSVVGGQGQTQYF. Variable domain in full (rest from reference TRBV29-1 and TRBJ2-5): SAVISQKPSRDICQRGTSLTIQCQVDSQVTMMFWYRQQPGQSLTLIATANQGSEATYESGFVIDKFPISRPNLTFSTLTVSNMSPEDSSIYLCSVVGGQGQTQYFGPGTRLLVL.